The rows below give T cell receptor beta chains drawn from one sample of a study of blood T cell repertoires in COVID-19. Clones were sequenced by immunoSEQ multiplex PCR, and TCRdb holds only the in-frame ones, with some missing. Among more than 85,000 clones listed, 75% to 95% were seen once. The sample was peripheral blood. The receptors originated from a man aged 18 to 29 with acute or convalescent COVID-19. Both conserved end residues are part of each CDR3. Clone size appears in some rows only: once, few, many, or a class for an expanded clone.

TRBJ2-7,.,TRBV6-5,CASSYSGTGGFEQYF
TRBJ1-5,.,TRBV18,CASSPQGQGAKQPQHF
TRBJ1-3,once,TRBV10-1,CASSTGWTGLSGNTIYF
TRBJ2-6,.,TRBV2,CASRGRTSGANVLTF
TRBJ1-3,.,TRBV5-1,CASKERPTGNGNTIYF
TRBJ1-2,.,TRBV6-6,CASSYEGENYGYTF
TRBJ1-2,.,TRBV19,CASTPGQNYGYTF
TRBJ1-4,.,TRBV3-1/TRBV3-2,CASSQDVVEKLFF
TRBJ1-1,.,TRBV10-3,CAIRPGTGGANTEAFF
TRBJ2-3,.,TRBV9,CASSRGDRGHADTQYF
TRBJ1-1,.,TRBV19,CASSIGPGGTEAFF
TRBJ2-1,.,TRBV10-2,CASRSGGAGGYNEQFF
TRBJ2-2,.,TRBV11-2,CASSLAGLENTGELFF
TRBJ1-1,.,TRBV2,CASSEGRENTEAFF
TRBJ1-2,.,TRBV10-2,CASSEWGQKNYGYTF
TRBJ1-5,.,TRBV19,CASSIADRDNQPQHF
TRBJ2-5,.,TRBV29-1,CSVEGPGGTQYF
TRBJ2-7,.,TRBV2,CASSDKGAGEQYF
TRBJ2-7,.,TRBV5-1,CASSLVTGTIYEQYF
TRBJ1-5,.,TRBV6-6,CASSPDSYSNQPQHF
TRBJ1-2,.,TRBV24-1,CATSESGLRNYGYTF
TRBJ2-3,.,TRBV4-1,CASSQETSGGPSTDTQYF
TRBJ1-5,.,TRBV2,CASSGTSTYQPQHF